This T cell receptor (beta chain) derives from a study of blood T cell repertoires in COVID-19. The germline gives CDR1 SGHTA, CDR2 FQGNSA. V lost 6 bases and J 5 bases, leaving 13 bases between the germline ends. This CDR3 spans 14 amino acids. Methods used by the authors: Estimated nucleated cell counts came from reference gene primer amplification. Repertoires were generated with immunoSEQ multiplex PCR, while TCRdb's copy carries only in-frame clones and drops some. V and J calls plus clone size are reproduced from that table; the DNA served to infer D and trimming. The sample holds about 29,000 clones, 80% to 90% seen once.

The sequence came from an elderly man with acute or convalescent COVID-19. The chain employs TRBV7-2 and TRBJ1-4, with a weak D call TRBD1 (6 bases). Input material: peripheral blood. The CDR3 sequence: CASSRGGPNEKLFF. The DNA of the CDR3 is TGTGCCAGCAGTAGGGGGGGTCCAAATGAAAAACTGTTTTTT.